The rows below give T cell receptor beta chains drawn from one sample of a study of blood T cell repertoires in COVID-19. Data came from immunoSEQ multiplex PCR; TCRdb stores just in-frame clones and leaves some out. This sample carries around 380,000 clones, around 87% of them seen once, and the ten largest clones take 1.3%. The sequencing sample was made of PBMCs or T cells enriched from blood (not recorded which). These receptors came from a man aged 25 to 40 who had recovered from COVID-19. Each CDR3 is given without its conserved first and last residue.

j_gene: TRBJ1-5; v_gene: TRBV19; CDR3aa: ASSLGQPNNQPQH
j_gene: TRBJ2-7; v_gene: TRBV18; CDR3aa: ASSPRRTVTYEQY
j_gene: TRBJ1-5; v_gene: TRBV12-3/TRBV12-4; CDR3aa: ASGGQGNQPQH
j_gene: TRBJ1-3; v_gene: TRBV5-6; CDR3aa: ASSLVGAGNTIY
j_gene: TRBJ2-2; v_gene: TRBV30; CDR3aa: AWSRTGVTGELF
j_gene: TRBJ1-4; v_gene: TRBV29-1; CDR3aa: SVPGTGGDEKLF
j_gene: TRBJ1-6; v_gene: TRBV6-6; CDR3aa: ASTHAPGSNSPLH
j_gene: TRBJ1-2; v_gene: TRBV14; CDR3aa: ASSQHSYGYT
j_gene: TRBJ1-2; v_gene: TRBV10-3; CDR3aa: ASNNQSGYT
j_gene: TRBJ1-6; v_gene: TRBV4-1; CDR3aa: ASSPPGGGNSPLH
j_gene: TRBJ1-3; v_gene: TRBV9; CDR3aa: ASSVGQGRGNTIY
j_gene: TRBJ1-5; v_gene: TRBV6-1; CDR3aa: ASSEGLWGEPQH
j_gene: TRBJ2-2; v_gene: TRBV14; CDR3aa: ASSPRTSGTGELF
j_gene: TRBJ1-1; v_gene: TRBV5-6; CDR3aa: ASSLPSRQENTEAF
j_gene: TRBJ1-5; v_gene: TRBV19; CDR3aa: ASSPGQGRVSNQPQH
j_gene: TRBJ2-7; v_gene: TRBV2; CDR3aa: ASSELDREAYEQY
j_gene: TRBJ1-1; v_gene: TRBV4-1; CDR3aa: ASSQDPGGRVTEAF
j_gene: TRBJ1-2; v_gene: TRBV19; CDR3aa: ASSTGTGPLMSYGYT
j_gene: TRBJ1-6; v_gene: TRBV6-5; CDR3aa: ASRLTGNSPLH
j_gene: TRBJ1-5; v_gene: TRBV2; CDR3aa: ATNRDRASNQPQH